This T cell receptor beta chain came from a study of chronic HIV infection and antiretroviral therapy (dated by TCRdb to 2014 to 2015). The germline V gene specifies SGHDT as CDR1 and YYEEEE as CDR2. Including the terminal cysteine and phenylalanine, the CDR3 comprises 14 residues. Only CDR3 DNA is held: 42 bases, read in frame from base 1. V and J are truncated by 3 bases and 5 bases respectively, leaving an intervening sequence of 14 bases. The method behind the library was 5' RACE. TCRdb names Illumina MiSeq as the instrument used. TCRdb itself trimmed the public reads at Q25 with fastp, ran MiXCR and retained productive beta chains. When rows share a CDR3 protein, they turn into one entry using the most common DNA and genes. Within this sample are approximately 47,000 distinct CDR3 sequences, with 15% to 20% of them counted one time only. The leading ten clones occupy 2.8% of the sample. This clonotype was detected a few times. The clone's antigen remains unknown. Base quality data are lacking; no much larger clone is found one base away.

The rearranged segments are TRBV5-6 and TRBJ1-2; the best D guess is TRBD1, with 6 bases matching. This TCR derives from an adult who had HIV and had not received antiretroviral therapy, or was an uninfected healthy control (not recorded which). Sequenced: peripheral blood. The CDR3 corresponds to CASSWRDIGYGYTF. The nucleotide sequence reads TGTGCCAGCAGCTGGCGGGACATAGGATATGGCTACACCTTC.